The clone carrying this TCR beta chain was seen just once. V dropped 3 bases and J dropped 1; count of bases not matched to a gene: 12. The CDR3 spans 17 residues. Germline assignment: CDR1 SGHNT and CDR2 YYREEE (reference sequence). This specimen comes from a study of radiotherapy plus CTLA-4 blockade in lung cancer. The repertoire was sequenced with immunoSEQ multiplex PCR; TCRdb's copy has only in-frame clones and lacks some. Here the sample spans about 98,000 clones, around nine tenths being singletons. This chain joins TRBV5-4 and TRBJ1-1, with TRBD1 identical over 7 bases. Here the sequenced sample was peripheral blood, taken from a patient treated with radiotherapy plus ipilimumab. The TCR originated in a human donor with non-small cell lung cancer that progressed on radiotherapy plus ipilimumab. The CDR3 region is CASSSGGAGGANTEAFF. DNA for the CDR3: TGTGCCAGCAGCTCCGGTGGGGCAGGGGGTGCGAACACTGAAGCTTTCTTT. Looking up the rest from reference TRBV5-4 and TRBJ1-1 gives the full variable domain: ETGVTQSPTHLIKTRGQQVTLRCSSQSGHNTVSWYQQALGQGPQFIFQYYREEENGRGNFPPRFSGLQFPNYSSELNVNALELDDSALYLCASSSGGAGGANTEAFFGQGTRLTVV.